This T cell receptor (beta chain) was sequenced during a study of molecular identifiers for immune sequencing clone quantification. Study-wide findings and caveats: More than 97% of effector molecules, versus under 1% of naive-cell molecules, belonged to clones above 20 RNA copies.

This clonotype was found many times. The target antigen is unknown. TCRdb redid the calling of the PCR reads with MiXCR, one entry per CDR3 protein. The sample lists 85,000 to 100,000 distinct CDR3 sequences, roughly 24% occurring once. This CDR3 region has 15 residues. CDR1 is MGHRA, CDR2 YSYEKL, per germline. Trimming cost V 3 bases and J 4 bases; bases outside gene matches: 7. The source material was naive CD8+ T cells from blood, with Jurkat cell RNA spiked in. Regarding subset: FACS-sorted CD8+CD4-CCR7+CD45RA+ naive T cells. This chain uses TRBV4-1 with TRBJ2-3, with 7 bases fitting TRBD1. This sequence originates from a human donor in good health. Some libraries in this study had Jurkat cell RNA spiked in. CDR3 bases: TGCGCCAGCAGCCAGGCAAACAGGGGAGCAGATACGCAGTATTTT. Translating gives CASSQANRGADTQYF.